The 12 T cell receptor beta chains listed next were all sequenced from one sample in a study of blood T cell repertoires in COVID-19. The table came from immunoSEQ multiplex PCR; TCRdb's copy has only in-frame clones and leaves some out. The sample consists of about 69,000 clones, 85% to 95% of them appearing once. What was sequenced was peripheral blood. The receptors were sampled from a woman in her sixties or seventies with active COVID-19.

This clone was picked up one time. The V gene is TRBV2, the J gene TRBJ2-7; 11 bases map to TRBD2. Trimming at V came to 2 bases and at J to 6 bases, leaving 6 bases not matched to a gene. CDR1 and CDR2 from the germline V gene are SNHLY and FYNNEI. The CDR3 covers 15 residues. CDR3: CASSELAGGGGEQYF. Written as DNA, the CDR3 is TGTGCCAGCAGTGAACTAGCGGGGGGAGGTGGCGAGCAGTACTTC.

The chain has TRBV28 and TRBJ2-7, with D uncertain. CDR3 size: 13 residues. Trimming took 6 bases from V and 2 from J, leaving 11 bases between them. Germline V gene sequence: CDR1 MDHEN, CDR2 SYDVKM. The CDR3 loop is CASSPSGPYEQYF. The CDR3 coding sequence is TGTGCCAGCAGCCCCTCAGGCCCCTACGAGCAGTACTTC.

V usage is TRBV6-1 and J usage is TRBJ1-1, with D unclear. The CDR3 totals 13 residues. The ends were cut back, 2 bases at V and 10 bases at J, with 14 bases in the middle. Germline CDR1 and CDR2: MNHNS and SASEGT. The CDR3 protein is CASSESHSQRAFF. CDR3 nucleotides: TGTGCCAGCAGTGAATCCCACAGCCAACGAGCTTTCTTT.

This clone was seen only once. This chain joins TRBV15 and TRBJ2-5; 12 nucleotides match TRBD2. Per germline, CDR1 LNHNV and CDR2 YYDKDF (reference sequence). The CDR3 has 16 residues. Trimming removed 2 bases from V and 5 bases from J; junction bases left unmatched: 6. CDR3 loop: CATSRPLAGGVETQYF. The CDR3 DNA sequence: TGTGCCACCAGCAGACCCCTAGCGGGAGGGGTGGAGACCCAGTACTTC. The full variable domain, with the rest looked up from reference TRBV15 and TRBJ2-5, is DAMVIQNPRYQVTQFGKPVTLSCSQTLNHNVMYWYQQKSSQAPKLLFHYYDKDFNNEADTPDNFQSRRPNTSFCFLDIRSPGLGDTAMYLCATSRPLAGGVETQYFGPGTRLLVL.

A single count supports this clone. This rearrangement joins TRBV11-2 to TRBJ2-5; maybe TRBD2 (5 bases). The CDR3 is 12 amino acids. V was trimmed by 5 bases and J by 4 bases, leaving 8 bases between them. CDR1 SGHAT and CDR2 FQNNGV come from the germline V gene. The DNA of the CDR3 is TGTGCCAGCAGCCCAACTAGAGAGACCCAGTACTTC. This encodes CASSPTRETQYF.

The V gene is TRBV4-2, the J gene TRBJ1-5; D unclear. V was cut by 1 base and J by 6 bases, with 4 bases left in between. CDR3 length: 12 residues. Per germline, CDR1 LGHNA and CDR2 YNFKEQ. CDR3 DNA: TGTGCCAGCAGCCAAGGTAGTCAGCCCCAGCATTTT. Translated, it gives CASSQGSQPQHF.

This sequence joins TRBV28 and TRBJ1-4; weak D call: TRBD1 (6 bases). Trimming stripped 10 bases from V and 1 base from J, with 13 bases between. The CDR3 has 14 amino acids. The germline V gene encodes CDR1 MDHEN and CDR2 SYDVKM. The CDR3 loop reads CATTTGITNEKLFF. DNA for the CDR3: TGTGCCACCACGACAGGAATAACTAATGAAAAACTGTTTTTT.

This sequence joins TRBV24-1 and TRBJ2-1; 8 nucleotides agree with TRBD2. The germline gives CDR1 KGHDR, CDR2 SFDVKD. The CDR3 has 16 amino acids. The junction had 7 bases not matched to a gene; V was cut back by 5 bases and J by 2 bases. The CDR3 is CATSALTSGTYNEQFF. The CDR3 DNA sequence: TGTGCCACCAGTGCCCTTACTAGCGGCACCTACAATGAGCAGTTCTTC.

The chain combines TRBV24-1 with TRBJ2-3, with D maybe TRBD1 (5 bases). This CDR3 has 16 residues. With 4 bases removed from V and 0 bases from J, the gap between germline ends came to 13 bases. CDR1 and CDR2 from the germline V gene are KGHDR and SFDVKD. The CDR3 is CATSDPDKGSTDTQYF. CDR3 nucleotide sequence: TGTGCCACCAGTGACCCGGACAAGGGGAGCACAGATACGCAGTATTTT.

The chain carries TRBV4-1 and TRBJ2-7, with D uncertain. V lost 4 bases to trimming and J lost 3 bases, with 13 bases between them. The CDR3 consists of 14 residues. Looked up from germline, CDR1 is MGHRA and CDR2 is YSYEKL. CDR3 nucleotide sequence: TGCGCCAGCAGCCCCCGTACTCTCGACTACGAGCAGTACTTC. Encoded protein: CASSPRTLDYEQYF.

The chain couples TRBV3-1 (or the pseudogene TRBV3-2) to TRBJ2-5; D call uncertain. The CDR3 is 15 amino acids. CDR1 LGHDT and CDR2 YNNKEL come from the germline V gene (reference sequence). V was shortened by 2 bases and J by 2 bases, with 12 bases between the two germline ends. This CDR3 reads CASSQPLTLQETQYF. CDR3 nucleotide sequence: TGTGCCAGCAGCCAACCACTAACCCTACAAGAGACCCAGTACTTC.

A few counts support this clone. This chain connects TRBV5-1 to TRBJ1-1; unclear D gene. This CDR3 has 16 residues. The germline gives CDR1 SGHRS, CDR2 YFSETQ. V was trimmed by 0 bases and J by 5 bases, leaving 17 bases between them. The CDR3 nucleotides are TGCGCCAGCAGCTTGGGATCGAGTCTGAGGGAGACTGAAGCTTTCTTT. This codes for CASSLGSSLRETEAFF. Supplemented by reference TRBV5-1 and TRBJ1-1, the full variable domain reads KAGVTQTPRYLIKTRGQQVTLSCSPISGHRSVSWYQQTPGQGLQFLFEYFSETQRNKGNFPGRFSGRQFSNSRSEMNVSTLELGDSALYLCASSLGSSLRETEAFFGQGTRLTVV.